Sequencing of this TCR beta chain was carried out in a study of blood T cell repertoires in COVID-19. The CDR3 is 14 residues long. Germline loops: CDR1 SQVTM, CDR2 ANQGSEA. Trimming shortened V by 0 bases and J by 8 bases, and 16 bases separated the two germline ends. In the original processing: It was from reference gene primer amplification that nucleated cell counts were estimated. Using immunoSEQ multiplex PCR, the repertoire was profiled, and TCRdb retains in-frame clones only, with some absent. The DNA gave D and trimming, while V, J and clone size come from that table. The sample consists of under 200,000 clones, about 85% of them appearing once.

The chain couples TRBV29-1 to TRBJ1-2; weak D call: TRBD1 (6 bases). Source material: peripheral blood. This TCR derives from a woman older than 75 in a cohort sampled during active or convalescent COVID-19. CDR3 amino acids: CSVEDGIPGGGYTF. The CDR3 nucleotides read TGCAGCGTTGAAGATGGTATACCGGGGGGCGGCTACACCTTC.